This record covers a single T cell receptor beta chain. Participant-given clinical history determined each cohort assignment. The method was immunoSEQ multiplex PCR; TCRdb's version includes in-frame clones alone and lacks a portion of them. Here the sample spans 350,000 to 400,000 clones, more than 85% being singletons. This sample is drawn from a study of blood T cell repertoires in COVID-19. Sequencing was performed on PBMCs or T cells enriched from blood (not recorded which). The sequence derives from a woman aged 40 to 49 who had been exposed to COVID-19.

The CDR3: CASSQDLARGVDGYTF. DNA of the CDR3: TGCGCCAGCAGCCAAGATCTGGCCAGGGGAGTAGACGGCTACACCTTC. The rearrangement links TRBV4-3 to TRBJ1-2, with D perhaps TRBD1 (6 bases). The CDR3 loop spans 16 amino acids. The V gene's germline CDR1 is LGHNA and CDR2 YSLEER. Trimming removed 0 bases at V and 8 bases at J, with 19 bases between.